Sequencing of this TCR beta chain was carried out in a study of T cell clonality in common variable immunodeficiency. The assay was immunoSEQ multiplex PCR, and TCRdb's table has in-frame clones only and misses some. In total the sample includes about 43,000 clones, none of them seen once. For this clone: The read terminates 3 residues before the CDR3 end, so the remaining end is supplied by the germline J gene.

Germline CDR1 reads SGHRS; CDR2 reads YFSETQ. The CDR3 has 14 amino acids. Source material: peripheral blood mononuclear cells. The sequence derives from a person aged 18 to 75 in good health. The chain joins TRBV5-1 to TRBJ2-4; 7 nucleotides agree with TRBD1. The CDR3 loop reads CASRKGAGPYGQYF. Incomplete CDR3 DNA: TGCGCCAGCAGGAAGGGGGCAGGGCCCTATGGT.